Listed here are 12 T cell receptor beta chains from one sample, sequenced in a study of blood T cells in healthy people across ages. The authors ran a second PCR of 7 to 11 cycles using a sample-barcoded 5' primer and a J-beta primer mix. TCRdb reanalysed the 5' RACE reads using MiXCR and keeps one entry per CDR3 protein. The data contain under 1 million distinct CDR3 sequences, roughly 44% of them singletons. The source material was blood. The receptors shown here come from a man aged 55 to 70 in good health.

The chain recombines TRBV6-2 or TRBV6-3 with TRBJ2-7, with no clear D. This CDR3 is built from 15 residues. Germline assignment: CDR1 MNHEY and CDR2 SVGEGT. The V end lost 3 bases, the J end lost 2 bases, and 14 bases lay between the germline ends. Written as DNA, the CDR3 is TGTGCCAGCAGTTATTCTGGCAGGCGCCCCTACGAGCAGTACTTC. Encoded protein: CASSYSGRRPYEQYF.

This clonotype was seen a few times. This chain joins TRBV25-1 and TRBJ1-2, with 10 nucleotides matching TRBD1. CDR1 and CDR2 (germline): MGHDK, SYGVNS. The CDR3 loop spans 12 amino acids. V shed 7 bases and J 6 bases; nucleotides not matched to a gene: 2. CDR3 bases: TGTGCCAGCAAGGGACAGGGGCATGGCTACACCTTC. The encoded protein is CASKGQGHGYTF.

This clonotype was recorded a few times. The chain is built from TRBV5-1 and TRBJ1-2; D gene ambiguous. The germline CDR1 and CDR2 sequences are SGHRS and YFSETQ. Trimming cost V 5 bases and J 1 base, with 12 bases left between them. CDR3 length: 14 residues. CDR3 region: CASSSREDNYGYTF. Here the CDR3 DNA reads TGCGCCAGCAGTTCTAGGGAGGATAACTATGGCTACACCTTC. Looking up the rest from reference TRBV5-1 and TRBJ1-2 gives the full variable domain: KAGVTQTPRYLIKTRGQQVTLSCSPISGHRSVSWYQQTPGQGLQFLFEYFSETQRNKGNFPGRFSGRQFSNSRSEMNVSTLELGDSALYLCASSSREDNYGYTFGSGTRLTVV.

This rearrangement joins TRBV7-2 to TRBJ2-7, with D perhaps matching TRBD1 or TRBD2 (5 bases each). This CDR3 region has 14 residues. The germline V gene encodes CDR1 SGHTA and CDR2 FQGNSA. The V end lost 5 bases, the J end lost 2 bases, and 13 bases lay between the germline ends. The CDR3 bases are TGTGCCAGCAGCCGCACGGGACCTGCCTACGAGCAGTACTTC. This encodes CASSRTGPAYEQYF.

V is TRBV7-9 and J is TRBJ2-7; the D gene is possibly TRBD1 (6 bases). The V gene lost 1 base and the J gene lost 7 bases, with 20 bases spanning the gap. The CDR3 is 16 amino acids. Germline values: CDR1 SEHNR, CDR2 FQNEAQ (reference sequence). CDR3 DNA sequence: TGTGCCAGCAGCTTAGTAAGGGGTCCTCCAGGGGCAGAGCAGTACTTC. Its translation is CASSLVRGPPGAEQYF.

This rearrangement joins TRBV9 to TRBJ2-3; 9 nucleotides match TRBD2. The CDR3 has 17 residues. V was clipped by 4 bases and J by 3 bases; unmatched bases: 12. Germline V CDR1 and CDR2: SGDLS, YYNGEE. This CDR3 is CASSPAGAGGPTDTQYF. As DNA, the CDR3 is TGTGCCAGCAGCCCAGCGGGGGCGGGGGGGCCAACAGATACGCAGTATTTT. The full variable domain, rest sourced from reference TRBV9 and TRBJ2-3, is DSGVTQTPKHLITATGQRVTLRCSPRSGDLSVYWYQQSLDQGLQFLIQYYNGEERAKGNILERFSAQQFPDLHSELNLSSLELGDSALYFCASSPAGAGGPTDTQYFGPGTRLTVL.

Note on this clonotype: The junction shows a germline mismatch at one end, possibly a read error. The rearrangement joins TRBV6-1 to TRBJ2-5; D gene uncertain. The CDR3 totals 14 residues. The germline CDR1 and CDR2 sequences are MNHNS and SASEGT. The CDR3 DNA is TGCGCCAGCCGCCCCAACCCAGCCCGGGAGACCCAGTACTTC. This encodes CASRPNPARETQYF.

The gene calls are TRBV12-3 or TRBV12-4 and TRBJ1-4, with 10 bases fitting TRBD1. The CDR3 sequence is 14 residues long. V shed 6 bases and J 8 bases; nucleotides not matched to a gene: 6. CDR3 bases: TGTGCCAGCAGGTTGGACAGGGGGAACGAAAAACTGTTTTTT. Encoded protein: CASRLDRGNEKLFF.

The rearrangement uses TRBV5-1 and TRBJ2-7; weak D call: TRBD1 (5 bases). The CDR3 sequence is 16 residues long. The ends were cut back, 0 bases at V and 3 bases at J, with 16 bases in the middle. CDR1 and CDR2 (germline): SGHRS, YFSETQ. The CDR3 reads CASSLAQGNRGYEQYF. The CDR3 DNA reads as TGCGCCAGCAGCTTGGCCCAGGGCAATCGCGGCTACGAGCAGTACTTC.

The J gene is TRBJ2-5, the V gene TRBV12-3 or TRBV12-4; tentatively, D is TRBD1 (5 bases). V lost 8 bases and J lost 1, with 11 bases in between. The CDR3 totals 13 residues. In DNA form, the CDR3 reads TGTGCCAGCTGTGGACAAGCCCAAGAGACCCAGTACTTC. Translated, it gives CASCGQAQETQYF.

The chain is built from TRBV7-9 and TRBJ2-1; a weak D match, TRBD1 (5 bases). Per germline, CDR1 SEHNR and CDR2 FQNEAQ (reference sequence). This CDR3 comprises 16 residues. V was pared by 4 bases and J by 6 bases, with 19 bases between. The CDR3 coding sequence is TGTGCCAGCAGCTCCTCAGGGATGGGGAAGGGCAATGAGCAGTTCTTC. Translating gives CASSSSGMGKGNEQFF.

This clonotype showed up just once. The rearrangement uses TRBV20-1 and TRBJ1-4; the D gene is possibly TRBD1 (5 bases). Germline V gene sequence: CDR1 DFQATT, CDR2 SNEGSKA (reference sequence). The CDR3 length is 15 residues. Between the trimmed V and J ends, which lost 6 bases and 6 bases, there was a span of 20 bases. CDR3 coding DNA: TGCAGTGCCCGATGGACTGGGGCGGCTGATGAAAAACTGTTTTTT. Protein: CSARWTGAADEKLFF.